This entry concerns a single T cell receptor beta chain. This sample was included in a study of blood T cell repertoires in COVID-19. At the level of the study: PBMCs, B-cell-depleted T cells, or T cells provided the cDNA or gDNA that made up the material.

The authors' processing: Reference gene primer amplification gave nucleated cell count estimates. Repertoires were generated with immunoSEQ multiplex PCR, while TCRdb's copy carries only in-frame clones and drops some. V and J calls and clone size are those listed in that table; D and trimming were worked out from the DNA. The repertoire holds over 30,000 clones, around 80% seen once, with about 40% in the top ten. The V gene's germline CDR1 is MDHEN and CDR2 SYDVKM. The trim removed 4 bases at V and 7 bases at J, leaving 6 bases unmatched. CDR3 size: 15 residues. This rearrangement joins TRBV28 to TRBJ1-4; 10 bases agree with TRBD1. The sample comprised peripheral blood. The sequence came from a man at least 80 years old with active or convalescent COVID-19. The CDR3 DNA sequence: TGTGCCAGCAGTTGGGCGGACAGGGGGGCTGAAAAACTGTTTTTT. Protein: CASSWADRGAEKLFF.